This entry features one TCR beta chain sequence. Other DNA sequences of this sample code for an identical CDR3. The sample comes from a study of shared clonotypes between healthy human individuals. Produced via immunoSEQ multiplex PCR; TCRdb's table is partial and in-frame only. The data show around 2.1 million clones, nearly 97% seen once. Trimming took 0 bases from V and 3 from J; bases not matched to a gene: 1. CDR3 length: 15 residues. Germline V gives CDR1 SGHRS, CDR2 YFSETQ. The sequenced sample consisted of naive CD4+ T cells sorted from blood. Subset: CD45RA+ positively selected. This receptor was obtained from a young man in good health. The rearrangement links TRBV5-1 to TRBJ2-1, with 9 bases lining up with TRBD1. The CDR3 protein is CASSLGQGVYNEQFF. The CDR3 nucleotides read TGCGCCAGCAGCTTGGGACAGGGGGTCTACAATGAGCAGTTCTTC.